The 26 T cell receptor beta chains reported below all come from one sample, sequenced in a study of blood T cell repertoires in COVID-19. Profiled with immunoSEQ multiplex PCR; TCRdb holds only in-frame clones, not every one. This sample has roughly 250,000 clones, with around nine tenths found just once. Material for sequencing was peripheral blood. Every receptor here comes from a woman aged 40 to 55 who had recovered from COVID-19.

V is TRBV23-1 and J is TRBJ2-4, with 11 bases that match TRBD1. Being an ORF, TRBV23-1 has a function that is uncertain. V was pared by 7 bases and J by 6 bases, with 8 bases of the junction left unmatched. The CDR3 covers 15 residues. CDR3 protein: CASMGDRGKGNIQYF. DNA for the CDR3: TGCGCCAGCATGGGGGACAGGGGGAAGGGAAACATTCAGTACTTC.

The chain employs TRBV7-2 and TRBJ2-1, with 9 bases that match TRBD2. This CDR3 contains 17 residues. After removal of 4 bases from V and 6 bases from J, the junction contained 13 bases not matched to a gene. Germline lookup yields CDR1 SGHTA and CDR2 FQGNSA. CDR3 nucleotide sequence: TGTGCCAGCAGCTCTCGGACTAGCGCGATACCCCGCAATGAGCAGTTCTTC. Protein product: CASSSRTSAIPRNEQFF.

This chain joins TRBV6-2 or TRBV6-3 and TRBJ2-5; no definite D call. V lost 2 bases and J 10 bases, leaving 17 bases between the germline ends. The length of the CDR3 is 14 residues. CDR1 is MNHEY, CDR2 SVGEGT, per germline. Here the CDR3 DNA reads TGTGCCAGCAGTTACGGGCACCATGGATCGGACCAGTACTTC. Protein: CASSYGHHGSDQYF.

V usage is TRBV7-8 and J usage is TRBJ2-7; 11 nucleotides match TRBD1. Unmatched junction bases numbered 3, after V lost 5 bases and J lost 3 bases. CDR3 size: 14 residues. The V gene's germline CDR1 is SGHVS and CDR2 FQNEAQ. The CDR3 loop reads CASSRTGGGYEQYF. In DNA form, the CDR3 reads TGTGCCAGCAGCCGGACAGGGGGCGGCTACGAGCAGTACTTC.

The chain is built from TRBV30 and TRBJ2-1; 9 nucleotides agree with TRBD1. The CDR3 sequence is 11 residues long. CDR1 and CDR2 from the germline V gene are GTSNPN and SVGIG (reference sequence). V was clipped by 3 bases and J by 13 bases; unmatched bases: 4. The CDR3 sequence: CAWRTGGIQFF. CDR3 nucleotides: TGTGCCTGGAGGACAGGGGGTATACAGTTCTTC.

The chain uses TRBV28 and TRBJ2-7; 11 nucleotides match TRBD2. Germline V lookup: CDR1 MDHEN, CDR2 SYDVKM. The CDR3 loop spans 17 amino acids. V lost 6 bases, J lost 6 bases, and 16 bases stayed unmatched. The CDR3 DNA reads as TGTGCCAGCAGCCCATTAGCGGGGGGGACGTGGTCCCGCGAGCAGTACTTC. Protein sequence: CASSPLAGGTWSREQYF.

The chain carries TRBV10-2 and TRBJ2-5; 11 nucleotides agree with TRBD1. Germline-derived CDR1 and CDR2 are WSHSY and SAAADI. V shed 4 bases and J 4 bases; nucleotides not matched to a gene: 5. The CDR3 totals 15 residues. The CDR3 coding sequence is TGCGCCAGCAGTGCCGGGACAGGGGGGAGAGAGACCCAGTACTTC. Protein: CASSAGTGGRETQYF.

The chain uses TRBV18 and TRBJ1-5, with D tentatively TRBD1 (5 bases). Between the trimmed V and J ends, which lost 6 bases and 0 bases, there was a span of 9 bases. Per germline, CDR1 KGHSH and CDR2 LQKENI. The CDR3 is 14 residues long. The chain's CDR3 is CASSLTDSNQPQHF. DNA of the CDR3: TGTGCCAGCTCTTTGACAGATAGCAATCAGCCCCAGCATTTT.

The chain has TRBV24-1 and TRBJ1-5; 9 bases map to TRBD1. V shed 5 bases and J 2 bases; nucleotides not matched to a gene: 6. This CDR3 has 16 residues. Germline CDR1 KGHDR, CDR2 SFDVKD. The CDR3 protein is CATSGGQGMGNQPQHF. The CDR3 region has the DNA TGTGCCACCAGTGGGGGACAGGGCATGGGCAATCAGCCCCAGCATTTT.

The rearrangement links TRBV9 to TRBJ2-4; 10 bases agree with TRBD2. CDR3 length: 18 amino acids. Looked up from germline, CDR1 is SGDLS and CDR2 is YYNGEE. V was pared by 0 bases and J by 1 base, with 7 bases of the junction left unmatched. CDR3 bases: TGTGCCAGCAGCGTAGGTTCGAGCGGGAGGGGGGCCAAAAACATTCAGTACTTC. It encodes CASSVGSSGRGAKNIQYF.

This chain connects TRBV30 to TRBJ2-3; 8 bases fit TRBD2. V was pared by 1 base and J by 3 bases, with 12 bases of the junction left unmatched. The CDR3 runs 17 residues. CDR1 and CDR2 from the germline V gene are GTSNPN and SVGIG (reference sequence). The CDR3 region has the DNA TGTGCCTGGAGTGGTCCCCGGCGGAGCGGGGGAACAGATACGCAGTATTTT. Its protein product is CAWSGPRRSGGTDTQYF. Complete variable domain (other parts from reference TRBV30 and TRBJ2-3): SQTIHQWPATLVQPVGSPLSLECTVEGTSNPNLYWYRQAAGRGLQLLFYSVGIGQISSEVPQNLSASRPQDRQFILSSKKLLLSDSGFYLCAWSGPRRSGGTDTQYFGPGTRLTVL.

The gene calls are TRBV18 and TRBJ2-2, with 13 bases that match TRBD2. This CDR3 contains 18 residues. V gave up 3 bases and J gave up 1 base; unmatched junction bases: 5. In germline, CDR1 is KGHSH, CDR2 LQKENI. CDR3 sequence reads: CASSPRLAGGQNTGELFF. Here the CDR3 DNA reads TGTGCCAGCTCACCGAGACTAGCGGGGGGCCAGAACACCGGGGAGCTGTTTTTT.

The rearrangement uses TRBV28 and TRBJ1-2, with 9 bases aligning to TRBD1. J lost 3 bases, V lost 6 bases, and 2 bases had no gene match. The CDR3 contains 13 residues. CDR1 and CDR2 from the germline V gene are MDHEN and SYDVKM. In DNA, the CDR3 is TGTGCCAGCAGCACAGGGGGCGACTATGGCTACACCTTC. Amino acid sequence: CASSTGGDYGYTF.

This chain links TRBV5-1 with TRBJ1-2; possible D gene TRBD1, 6 bases. V was shortened by 3 bases and J by 5 bases, with 17 bases between the two germline ends. The germline CDR1 and CDR2 sequences are SGHRS and YFSETQ. CDR3 length: 15 residues. The CDR3 loop reads CASSSSGDLGYGYTF. The CDR3 DNA follows: TGCGCCAGCAGCTCGTCAGGGGACCTGGGGTATGGCTACACCTTC. The full variable domain, rest sourced from reference TRBV5-1 and TRBJ1-2, is KAGVTQTPRYLIKTRGQQVTLSCSPISGHRSVSWYQQTPGQGLQFLFEYFSETQRNKGNFPGRFSGRQFSNSRSEMNVSTLELGDSALYLCASSSSGDLGYGYTFGSGTRLTVV.

The V and J genes are TRBV5-5 and TRBJ1-1; D might be TRBD1 (5 bases). V was trimmed by 4 bases and J by 5 bases, leaving 18 bases between them. Germline assignment: CDR1 SGHKS and CDR2 YYEKEE (reference sequence). The CDR3 length is 15 residues. CDR3 amino acids: CASSPLGGVVTEAFF. CDR3 bases: TGTGCCAGCAGCCCCCTGGGGGGGGTCGTGACTGAAGCTTTCTTT.

The chain couples TRBV25-1 to TRBJ1-3, with a tentative D call TRBD1 (6 bases). The germline V and J ends were trimmed by 3 bases and 3 bases, with 21 bases remaining between them. The CDR3 length is 18 residues. Looked up from germline, CDR1 is MGHDK and CDR2 is SYGVNS. Here the CDR3 reads CASSDSPGQGKSGNTIYF. CDR3 DNA sequence: TGTGCCAGCAGTGATTCTCCGGGGCAGGGGAAGAGTGGAAACACCATATATTTT.

The rearrangement links TRBV6-6 to TRBJ1-5; D ambiguous. This CDR3 has 13 amino acids. Per the germline V gene, CDR1 is MNHNY and CDR2 is SVGAGI (reference sequence). V dropped 0 bases and J dropped 4 bases, with 4 bases sitting between them. The DNA for the CDR3 is TGTGCCAGCAGTTACTCAGCTAATCAGCCCCAGCATTTT. Amino acid sequence: CASSYSANQPQHF.

V is TRBV4-1 and J is TRBJ2-6, with D tentatively TRBD2 (5 bases). The V end lost 1 base, the J end lost 10 bases, and 8 bases lay between the germline ends. Per the germline V gene, CDR1 is MGHRA and CDR2 is YSYEKL. The CDR3 is 13 residues long. DNA of the CDR3: TGCGCCAGCAGCCAAGGGGGAGTAAACGTCCTGACTTTC. It specifies CASSQGGVNVLTF.

V usage is TRBV2 and J usage is TRBJ1-6; weak D call: TRBD1 (6 bases). V gave up 5 bases and J gave up 9 bases, with 17 bases separating them. The V gene's germline CDR1 is SNHLY and CDR2 FYNNEI. This CDR3 comprises 15 residues. The CDR3 reads CASSLIQGYVSPLHF. As DNA, the CDR3 is TGTGCCAGCAGTCTTATCCAGGGGTACGTTTCACCCCTCCACTTT.

This chain joins TRBV11-3 and TRBJ2-3; D remains unclear. Germline V gives CDR1 SGHNT, CDR2 YENEEA. Between the trimmed V and J ends, which lost 0 bases and 1 base, there was a span of 14 bases. The CDR3 is 17 residues long. The CDR3 reads CASSLDGLARGTDTQYF. The CDR3 DNA sequence: TGTGCCAGCAGCTTAGATGGTTTGGCTAGAGGCACAGATACGCAGTATTTT.

This chain links TRBV7-9 with TRBJ1-1; D might be TRBD1 (6 bases). In germline, CDR1 is SEHNR, CDR2 FQNEAQ (reference sequence). This CDR3 is built from 13 residues. V gave up 0 bases and J gave up 6 bases, with 8 bases separating them. The CDR3 spells CASSLAGTSEAFF. The CDR3 DNA is TGTGCCAGCAGCTTAGCCGGGACATCTGAAGCTTTCTTT.

This clone was seen a few times. The V call is TRBV3-1 (or the pseudogene TRBV3-2), the J call TRBJ2-7, with D perhaps matching TRBD1 (6 bases). The CDR3 has 16 residues. V was cut by 1 base and J by 4 bases, with 17 bases left in between. Germline CDR1 is LGHDT and CDR2 is YNNKEL (reference sequence). DNA of the CDR3: TGTGCCAGCAGCCAAGCGATGCTAGGGGGAGCTTACGAGCAGTACTTC. It codes for CASSQAMLGGAYEQYF.

The chain joins TRBV30 to TRBJ2-5; 7 bases align to TRBD1. V shed 8 bases, J shed 2 bases, and the junction held 2 bases outside the gene matches. CDR1 and CDR2 (germline): GTSNPN, SVGIG (reference sequence). The length of the CDR3 is 11 residues. CDR3 region: CAQGQQETQYF. In DNA form, the CDR3 reads TGTGCCCAGGGACAGCAAGAGACCCAGTACTTC.

The chain uses TRBV27 and TRBJ1-5; TRBD1 matches 9 bases. CDR3 length: 16 amino acids. J gave up 4 bases and V 8 bases, and 12 bases lay outside the gene matches. Germline-derived CDR1 and CDR2 are MNHEY and SMNVEV (reference sequence). The CDR3 DNA is TGTGCCAGCGGGGAAACAGGGGGCGCTTGGAATCAGCCCCAGCATTTT. Encoded protein: CASGETGGAWNQPQHF.

As DNA, the CDR3 is TGCGCCAGCAGCTTACAACTAGCGGGGGGACAAGAGACCCAGTACTTC. Translating gives CASSLQLAGGQETQYF. The chain is built from TRBV5-1 and TRBJ2-5; 12 nucleotides line up with TRBD2. J lost 2 bases, V lost 2 bases, and 4 bases had no gene match. Per germline, CDR1 SGHRS and CDR2 YFSETQ. The CDR3 spans 16 residues. Based on the CDR3 plus reference TRBV5-1 and TRBJ2-5, the full variable domain is KAGVTQTPRYLIKTRGQQVTLSCSPISGHRSVSWYQQTPGQGLQFLFEYFSETQRNKGNFPGRFSGRQFSNSRSEMNVSTLELGDSALYLCASSLQLAGGQETQYFGPGTRLLVL.

This chain joins TRBV19 and TRBJ2-2; TRBD1 aligns across 7 bases. Per germline, CDR1 LNHDA and CDR2 SQIVND (reference sequence). J gave up 5 bases and V 5 bases, and 2 bases lay outside the gene matches. The CDR3 loop spans 13 amino acids. The CDR3 nucleotides read TGTGCCAGTAGTCTGACAGGGACCGGGGAGCTGTTTTTT. Translation gives CASSLTGTGELFF.